Reported below is one T cell receptor beta chain. Its specificity is unknown. This sample was taken from a study of cytomegalovirus exposure and HLA in healthy donors. Findings and limits, study-wide: Productive rates of about 90% or about 30% were seen for most TCR beta V segments in an earlier analysis. Most of the CMV-associated TCR beta chains (in a later analysis) appeared to be HLA-restricted.

Trimming at V came to 0 bases and at J to 3 bases, leaving 2 bases not matched to a gene. Germline CDR1 reads SGHRS; CDR2 reads YFSETQ. This CDR3 contains 15 residues. PCR amplification relied on 60 Vbeta primers (plus 13 Jbeta primers). Assay: immunoSEQ multiplex PCR; the TCRdb copy retains only in-frame clones and omits some. The sample carries some 170,000 clones, 60% to 80% recorded once. The source is a man aged 35 to 55 in good health and CMV-seropositive. The chain uses TRBV5-1 and TRBJ1-5; TRBD1 agrees at 8 bases. Source material: PBMCs. DNA for the CDR3: TGCGCCAGCAGCTTGGGGGGACAGGTCAATCAGCCCCAGCATTTT. Translating it yields CASSLGGQVNQPQHF.